This T cell receptor beta chain was captured by sequencing in a study of blood T cell repertoires in COVID-19. On the study more broadly: Acute and convalescent COVID-19 specimens originated in the United States, Italy and Spain.

This clone has only one observation. Original handling: Estimation of nucleated cell counts relied on the amplification of reference gene primers. Assay: immunoSEQ multiplex PCR; the TCRdb copy retains only in-frame clones and omits some. For V, J and clone size, that table is used; D and trimming come from the DNA. The sample consists of around 300,000 clones, roughly 92% of them appearing once. Enrollment of patients from Seattle took place during active infection, with longitudinal follow-up. The CDR3 is 13 amino acids. The germline CDR1 and CDR2 sequences are SGHTA and FQGNSA. Trimming took off 5 bases at V and 5 bases at J, with 13 bases between the two ends.

Sequencing was performed on peripheral blood. The V gene is TRBV7-2, the J gene TRBJ2-7; the D is unclear. This clonotype originated in a woman in her 30s with COVID-19, enrolled during active disease. CDR3 DNA sequence: TGTGCCAGCAGCGAAGGCGGCTGGCACGAGCAGTACTTC. The encoded protein is CASSEGGWHEQYF.